The clone carrying this TCR beta chain was seen a handful of times. Its specificity is unknown. This record belongs to a study of beta chain features in type 1 diabetes. For the study at large: Age, gender and cell yields were similar between patients and healthy donors.

The sequenced template was cDNA made from the entire isolated RNA. Sequencing was performed with immunoSEQ multiplex PCR; in TCRdb, only in-frame clones are kept and a portion is missing. The data hold roughly 340,000 clones, with roughly 14% observed a single time. V trimming: 1 base; J trimming: 3 bases; junction bases outside the gene matches: 3. This CDR3 region has 15 residues. The germline V gene has CDR1 LNHNV and CDR2 YYDKDF (reference sequence). The study, taken as a whole, reports: Patients with type 1 diabetes carried fewer insertions and had more deletions at their VDJ junctions. Across all four CD4+ subsets, people with type 1 diabetes showed modestly shorter TCRB CDR3s.

The rearrangement joins TRBV15 to TRBJ2-1; 7 bases line up with TRBD2. This sequence was found in a woman aged 18-30 years with type 1 diabetes. The sequencing input was naive CD4+ T cells from blood. CDR3 DNA: TGTGCCACCAGCAGAGCTGGCGGGAGCTACAATGAGCAGTTCTTC. Amino acids: CATSRAGGSYNEQFF.